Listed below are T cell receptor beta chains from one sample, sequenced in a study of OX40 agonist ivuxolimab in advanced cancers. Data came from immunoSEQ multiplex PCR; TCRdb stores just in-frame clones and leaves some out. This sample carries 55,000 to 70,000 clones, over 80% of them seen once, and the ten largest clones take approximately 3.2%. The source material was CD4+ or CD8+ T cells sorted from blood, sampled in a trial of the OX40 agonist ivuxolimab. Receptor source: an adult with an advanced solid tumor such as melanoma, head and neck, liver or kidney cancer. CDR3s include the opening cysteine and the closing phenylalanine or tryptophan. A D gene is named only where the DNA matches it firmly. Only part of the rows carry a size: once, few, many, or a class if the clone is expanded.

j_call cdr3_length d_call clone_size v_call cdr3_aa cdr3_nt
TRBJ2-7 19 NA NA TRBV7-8 CASSSPSYILQGSGNEQYF TGTGCCAGCAGCTCGCCCTCATACATCCTACAGGGTTCGGGGAACGAGCAGTACTTC
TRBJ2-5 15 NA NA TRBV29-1 CSVVSVAVPRETQYF TGCAGCGTTGTGTCTGTGGCAGTCCCCCGGGAGACCCAGTACTTC
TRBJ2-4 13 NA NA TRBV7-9 CASSLGGINIQYF TGTGCCAGCAGCCTTGGGGGGATTAACATTCAGTACTTC
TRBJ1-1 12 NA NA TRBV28 CASSLGTKGAFF TGTGCCAGCAGTTTAGGGACTAAGGGAGCTTTCTTT
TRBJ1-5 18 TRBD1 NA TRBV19 CASSIGAGRGQGNQPQHF TGTGCCAGTAGTATAGGCGCTGGCAGGGGGCAAGGCAATCAGCCCCAGCATTTT
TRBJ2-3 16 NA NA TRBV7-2 CASSMRSRSSTDTQYF TGTGCCAGCAGCATGAGATCGAGATCTAGCACAGATACGCAGTATTTT
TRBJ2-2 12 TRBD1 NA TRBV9 CASSVRQGRLFF TGTGCCAGCAGCGTTAGACAGGGACGGCTGTTTTTT
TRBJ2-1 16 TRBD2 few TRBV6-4 CASSDSAGGTYNEQFF TGTGCCAGCAGTGACTCAGCGGGGGGAACGTACAATGAGCAGTTCTTC
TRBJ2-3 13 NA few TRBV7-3 CASSLTGPDTQYF TGTGCCAGCAGCCTTACAGGGCCAGATACGCAGTATTTT
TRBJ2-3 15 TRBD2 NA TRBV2 CASSPIAGGQDTQYF TGTGCCAGCAGTCCCATAGCGGGGGGCCAGGATACGCAGTATTTT
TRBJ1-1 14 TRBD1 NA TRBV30 CAWTTGGVGTEAFF TGTGCCTGGACTACAGGGGGGGTTGGCACTGAAGCTTTCTTT
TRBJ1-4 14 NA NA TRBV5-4 CASSAPSSDEKLFF TGTGCCAGCAGCGCCCCTTCGTCCGATGAAAAACTGTTTTTT
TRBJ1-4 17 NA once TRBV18 CASSPRPRAATNEKLFF TGTGCCAGCTCACCACGACCCAGGGCTGCAACTAATGAAAAACTGTTTTTT
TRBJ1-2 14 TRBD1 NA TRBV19 CASSISPTGRSGTF TGTGCCAGTAGTATATCCCCGACAGGGAGGTCGGGCACCTTC
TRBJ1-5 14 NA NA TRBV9 CASSVSTGNQPQHF TGTGCCAGCAGCGTTAGTACGGGCAATCAGCCCCAGCATTTT
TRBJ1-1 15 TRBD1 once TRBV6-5 CASSYWGQYNTEAFF TGTGCCAGCAGTTACTGGGGACAGTACAACACTGAAGCTTTCTTT
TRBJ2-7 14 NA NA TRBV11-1 CASSWGTPSYEQYF TGTGCCAGCAGCTGGGGGACCCCGTCCTACGAGCAGTACTTC